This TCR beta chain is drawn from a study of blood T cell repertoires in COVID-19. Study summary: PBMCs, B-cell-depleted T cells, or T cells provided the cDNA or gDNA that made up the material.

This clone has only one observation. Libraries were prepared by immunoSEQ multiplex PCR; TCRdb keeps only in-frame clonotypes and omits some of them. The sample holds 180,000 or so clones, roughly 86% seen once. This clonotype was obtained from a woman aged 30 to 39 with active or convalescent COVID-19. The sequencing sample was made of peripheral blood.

The CDR3 sequence is CASSFSSGSYNEQFF. The CDR3 DNA sequence: TGTGCCAGCAGCTTCTCTAGCGGCTCCTACAATGAGCAGTTCTTC. This chain joins TRBV5-6 and TRBJ2-1, with TRBD2 identical over 7 bases. Unmatched junction bases numbered 2, after V lost 2 bases and J lost 0 bases. Germline assignment: CDR1 SGHDT and CDR2 YYEEEE. The CDR3 sequence is 15 residues long.